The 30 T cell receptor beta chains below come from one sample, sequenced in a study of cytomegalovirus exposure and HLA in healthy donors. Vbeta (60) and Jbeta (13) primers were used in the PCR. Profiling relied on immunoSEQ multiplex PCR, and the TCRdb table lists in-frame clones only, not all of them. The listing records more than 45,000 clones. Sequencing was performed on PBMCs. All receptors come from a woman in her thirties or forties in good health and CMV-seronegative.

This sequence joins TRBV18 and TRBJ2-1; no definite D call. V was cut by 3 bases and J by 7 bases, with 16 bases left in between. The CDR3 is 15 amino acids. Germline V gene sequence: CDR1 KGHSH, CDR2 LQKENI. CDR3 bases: TGTGCCAGCTCACCCTCCGAATTAGAGAGGAATGAGCAGTTCTTC. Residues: CASSPSELERNEQFF.

The DNA for the CDR3 is TGTGCCAGCAGGTTGACAGGGAGCGGCTACACCTTC. Translating gives CASRLTGSGYTF. This rearrangement joins TRBV2 to TRBJ1-2; 7 bases fit TRBD1. J lost 8 bases, V lost 6 bases, and 6 bases had no gene match. CDR1 SNHLY and CDR2 FYNNEI come from the germline V gene. The length of the CDR3 is 12 residues.

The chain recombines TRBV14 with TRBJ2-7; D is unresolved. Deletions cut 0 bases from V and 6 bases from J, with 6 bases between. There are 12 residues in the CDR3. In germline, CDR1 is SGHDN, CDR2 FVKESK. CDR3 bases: TGTGCCAGCAGCCAAGATTACGGCGAGCAGTACTTC. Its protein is CASSQDYGEQYF.

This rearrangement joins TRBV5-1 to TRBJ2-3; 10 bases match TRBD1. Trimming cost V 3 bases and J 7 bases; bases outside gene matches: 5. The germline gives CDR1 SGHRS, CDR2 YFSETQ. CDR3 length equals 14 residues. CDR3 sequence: CASSSGQGMNTQYF. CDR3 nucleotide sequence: TGCGCCAGCAGCTCGGGACAGGGGATGAATACGCAGTATTTT.

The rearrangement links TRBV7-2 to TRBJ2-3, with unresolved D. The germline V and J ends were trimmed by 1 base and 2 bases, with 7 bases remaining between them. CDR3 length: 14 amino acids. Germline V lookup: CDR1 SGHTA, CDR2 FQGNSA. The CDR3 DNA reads TGTGCCAGCAGCTTAGATAGTAACACAGATACGCAGTATTTT. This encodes CASSLDSNTDTQYF.

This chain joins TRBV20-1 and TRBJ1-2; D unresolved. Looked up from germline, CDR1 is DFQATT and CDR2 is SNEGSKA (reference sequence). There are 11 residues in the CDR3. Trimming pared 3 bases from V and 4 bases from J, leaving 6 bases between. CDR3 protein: CSARPGYGYTF. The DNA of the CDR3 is TGCAGTGCTAGGCCCGGCTATGGCTACACCTTC.

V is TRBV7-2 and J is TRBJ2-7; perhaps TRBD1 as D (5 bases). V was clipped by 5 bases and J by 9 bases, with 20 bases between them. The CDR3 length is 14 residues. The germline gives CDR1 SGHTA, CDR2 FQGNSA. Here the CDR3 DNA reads TGTGCCAGCAGCCTTAGGACAAACGACGGCGGGCAGTACTTC. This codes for CASSLRTNDGGQYF.

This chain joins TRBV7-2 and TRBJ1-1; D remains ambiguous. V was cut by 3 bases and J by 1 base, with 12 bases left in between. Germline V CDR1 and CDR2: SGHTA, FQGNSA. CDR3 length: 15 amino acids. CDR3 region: CASSLAGVGNTEAFF. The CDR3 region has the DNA TGTGCCAGCAGCTTGGCCGGGGTCGGGAACACTGAAGCTTTCTTT.

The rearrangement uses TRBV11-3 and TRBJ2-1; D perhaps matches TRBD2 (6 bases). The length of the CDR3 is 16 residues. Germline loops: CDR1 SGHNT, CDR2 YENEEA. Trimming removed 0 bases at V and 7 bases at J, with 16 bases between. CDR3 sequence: CASSLDFGRTGNEQFF. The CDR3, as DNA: TGTGCCAGCAGCTTAGACTTCGGGAGAACAGGTAATGAGCAGTTCTTC.

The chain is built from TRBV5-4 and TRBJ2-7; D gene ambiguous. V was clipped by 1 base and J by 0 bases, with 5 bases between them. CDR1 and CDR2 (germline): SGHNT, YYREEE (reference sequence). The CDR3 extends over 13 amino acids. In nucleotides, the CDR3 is TGTGCCAGCAGCTTGCCTTCCTCCTACGAGCAGTACTTC. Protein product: CASSLPSSYEQYF.

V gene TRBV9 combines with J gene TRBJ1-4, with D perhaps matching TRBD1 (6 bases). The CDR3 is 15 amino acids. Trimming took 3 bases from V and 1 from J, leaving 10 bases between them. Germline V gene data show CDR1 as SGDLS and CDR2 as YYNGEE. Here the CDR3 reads CASSGVGGTNEKLFF. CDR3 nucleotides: TGTGCCAGCAGCGGAGTAGGGGGAACTAATGAAAAACTGTTTTTT.

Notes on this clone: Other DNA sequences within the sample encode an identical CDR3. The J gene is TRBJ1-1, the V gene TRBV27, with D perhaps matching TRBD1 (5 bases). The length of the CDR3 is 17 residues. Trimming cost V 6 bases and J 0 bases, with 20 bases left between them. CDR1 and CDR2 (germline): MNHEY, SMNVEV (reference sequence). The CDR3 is CASRPLGRVPMNTEAFF. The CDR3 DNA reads TGTGCCAGCAGACCCCTGGGCAGGGTCCCTATGAACACTGAAGCTTTCTTT.

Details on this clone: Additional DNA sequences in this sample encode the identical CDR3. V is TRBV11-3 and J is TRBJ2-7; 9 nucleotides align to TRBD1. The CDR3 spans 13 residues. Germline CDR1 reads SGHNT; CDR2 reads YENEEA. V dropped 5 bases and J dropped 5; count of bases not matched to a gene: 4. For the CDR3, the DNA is TGTGCCAGCAGCGCAGGGACAGGGAACGAGCAGTACTTC. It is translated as CASSAGTGNEQYF.

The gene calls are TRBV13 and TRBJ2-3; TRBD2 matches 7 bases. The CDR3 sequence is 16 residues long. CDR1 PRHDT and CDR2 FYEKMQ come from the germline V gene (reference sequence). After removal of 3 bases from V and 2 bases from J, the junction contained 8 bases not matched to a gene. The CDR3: CASSFSGLEDTDTQYF. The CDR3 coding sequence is TGTGCCAGCAGCTTTTCCGGACTAGAGGACACAGATACGCAGTATTTT. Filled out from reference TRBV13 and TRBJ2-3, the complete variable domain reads AAGVIQSPRHLIKEKRETATLKCYPIPRHDTVYWYQQGPGQDPQFLISFYEKMQSDKGSIPDRFSAQQFSDYHSELNMSSLELGDSALYFCASSFSGLEDTDTQYFGPGTRLTVL.

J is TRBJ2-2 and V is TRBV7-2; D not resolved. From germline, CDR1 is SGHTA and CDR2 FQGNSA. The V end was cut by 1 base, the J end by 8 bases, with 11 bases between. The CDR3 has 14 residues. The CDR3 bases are TGTGCCAGCAGCTTAGGCAGCGCAACGGGGGAGCTGTTTTTT. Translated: CASSLGSATGELFF.

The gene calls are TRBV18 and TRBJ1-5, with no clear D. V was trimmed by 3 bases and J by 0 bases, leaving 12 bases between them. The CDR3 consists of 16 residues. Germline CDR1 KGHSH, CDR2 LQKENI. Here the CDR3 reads CASSPGSGYSNQPQHF. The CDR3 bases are TGTGCCAGCTCACCTGGGAGCGGGTATAGCAATCAGCCCCAGCATTTT.

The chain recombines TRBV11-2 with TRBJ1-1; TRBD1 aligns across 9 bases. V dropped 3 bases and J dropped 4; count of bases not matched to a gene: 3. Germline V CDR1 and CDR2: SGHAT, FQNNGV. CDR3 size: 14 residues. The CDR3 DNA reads TGTGCCAGCAGCTTGGACAGGGGAGGCACTGAAGCTTTCTTT. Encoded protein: CASSLDRGGTEAFF.

CDR3 amino acids: CASREPGHLNTEAFF. The CDR3 coding sequence is TGTGCCAGCAGGGAACCGGGACACTTGAACACTGAAGCTTTCTTT. The chain couples TRBV6-1 to TRBJ1-1; TRBD1 might be the D (6 bases). Germline V CDR1 and CDR2: MNHNS, SASEGT. CDR3 size: 15 residues. The V end lost 6 bases, the J end lost 0 bases, and 14 bases lay between the germline ends.

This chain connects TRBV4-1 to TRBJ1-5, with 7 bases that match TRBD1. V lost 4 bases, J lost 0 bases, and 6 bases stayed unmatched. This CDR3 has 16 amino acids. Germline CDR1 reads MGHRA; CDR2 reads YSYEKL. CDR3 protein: CASSLRQGYSNQPQHF. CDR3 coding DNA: TGCGCCAGCAGCCTTAGACAGGGATATAGCAATCAGCCCCAGCATTTT.

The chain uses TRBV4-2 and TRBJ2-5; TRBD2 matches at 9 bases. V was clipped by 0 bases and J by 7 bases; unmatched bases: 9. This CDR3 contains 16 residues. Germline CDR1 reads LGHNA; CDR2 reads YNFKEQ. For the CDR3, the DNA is TGTGCCAGCAGCCAAGATCCGGGACTAGCCACGAGGACCCAGTACTTC. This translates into CASSQDPGLATRTQYF.

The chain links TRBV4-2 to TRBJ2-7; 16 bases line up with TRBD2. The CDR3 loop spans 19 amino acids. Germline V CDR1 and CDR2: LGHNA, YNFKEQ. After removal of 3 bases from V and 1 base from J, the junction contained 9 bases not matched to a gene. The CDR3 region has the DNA TGTGCCAGCAGCCAGGGACTAGCGGGGGGGGGCTTAATTTCCTACGAGCAGTACTTC. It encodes CASSQGLAGGGLISYEQYF.

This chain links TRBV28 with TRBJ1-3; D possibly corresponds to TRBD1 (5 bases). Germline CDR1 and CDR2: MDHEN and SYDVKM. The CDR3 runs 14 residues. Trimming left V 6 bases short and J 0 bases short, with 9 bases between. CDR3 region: CASSPQGSGNTIYF. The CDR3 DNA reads TGTGCCAGCAGCCCTCAGGGCTCTGGAAACACCATATATTTT.

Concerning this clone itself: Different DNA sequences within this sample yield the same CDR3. The CDR3 is CASRRQGWDNSPLHF. DNA for the CDR3: TGTGCCAGCAGGCGACAGGGATGGGATAATTCACCCCTCCACTTT. The J gene is TRBJ1-6, the V gene TRBV6-5; 7 positions agree with TRBD1. Trimming took 6 bases from V and 5 from J; bases not matched to a gene: 7. Germline V gene sequence: CDR1 MNHEY, CDR2 SVGAGI. The CDR3 totals 15 residues.

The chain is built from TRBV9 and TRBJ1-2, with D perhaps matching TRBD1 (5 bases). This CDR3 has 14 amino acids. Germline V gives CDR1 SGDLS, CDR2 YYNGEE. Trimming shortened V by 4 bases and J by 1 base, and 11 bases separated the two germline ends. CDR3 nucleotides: TGTGCCAGCAGCCCAGCGACAGTTAACTATGGCTACACCTTC. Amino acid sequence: CASSPATVNYGYTF.

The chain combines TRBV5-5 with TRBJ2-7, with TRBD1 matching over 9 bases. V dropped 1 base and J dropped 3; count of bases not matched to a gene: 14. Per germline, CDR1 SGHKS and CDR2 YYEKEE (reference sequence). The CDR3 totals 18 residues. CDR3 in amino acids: CASSLFWTHGTGSYEQYF. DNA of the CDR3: TGTGCCAGCAGCTTGTTTTGGACCCACGGGACAGGGAGCTACGAGCAGTACTTC.

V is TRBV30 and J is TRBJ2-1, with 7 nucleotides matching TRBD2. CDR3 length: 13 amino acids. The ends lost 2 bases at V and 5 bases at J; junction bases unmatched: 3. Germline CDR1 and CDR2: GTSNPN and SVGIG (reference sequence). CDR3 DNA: TGTGCCTGGAGTACCGGGACTAACAATGAGCAGTTCTTC. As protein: CAWSTGTNNEQFF.

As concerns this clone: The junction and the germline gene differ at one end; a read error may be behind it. The CDR3 DNA reads as TGCGCCAGCAGCTCGGGCAGGGGTGAAGAGAACCAGTACTTC. The encoded protein is CASSSGRGEENQYF. This chain uses TRBV5-1 with TRBJ2-5; TRBD1 might be the D (6 bases). The germline gives CDR1 SGHRS, CDR2 YFSETQ. The CDR3 length is 14 residues.

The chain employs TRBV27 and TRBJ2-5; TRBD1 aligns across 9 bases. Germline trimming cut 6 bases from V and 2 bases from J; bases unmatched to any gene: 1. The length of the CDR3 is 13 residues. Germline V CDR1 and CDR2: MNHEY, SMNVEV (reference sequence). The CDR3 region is CASSGQGQETQYF. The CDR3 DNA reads TGTGCCAGCAGCGGACAGGGGCAAGAGACCCAGTACTTC.

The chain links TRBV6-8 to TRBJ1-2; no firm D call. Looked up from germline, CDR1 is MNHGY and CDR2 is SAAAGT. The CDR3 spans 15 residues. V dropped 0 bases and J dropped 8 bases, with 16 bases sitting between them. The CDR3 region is CASSYSPGRLWGYTF. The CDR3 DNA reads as TGTGCCAGCAGTTACTCTCCGGGGAGACTGTGGGGCTACACCTTC.

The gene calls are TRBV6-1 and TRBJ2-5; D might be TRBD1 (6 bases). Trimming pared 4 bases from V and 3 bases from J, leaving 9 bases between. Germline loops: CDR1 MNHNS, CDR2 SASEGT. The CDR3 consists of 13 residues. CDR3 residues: CASSADRKETQYF. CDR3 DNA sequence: TGTGCCAGCAGTGCCGACAGGAAAGAGACCCAGTACTTC.